The following is a T cell receptor beta chain sequence with its context. This clonotype was counted many times. No cognate antigen has been identified for it. One base away there is no much larger clone; base qualities are not given. The TCR beta CDR3 regions were amplified from the RNA transcripts. The TCR CDR3 was subjected to a first round of RT-PCR using the HTBI primer set and the Qiagen OneStep RT-PCR kit. Libraries were constructed in a second round of multiplex PCR, after which size selection and purification were performed. Paired-end sequencing of the libraries was performed with 100 bp reads on an Illumina HiSeq2000. As for the authors' bioinformatics: SOAPnuke was used to process the raw data, throwing out any read that contained adapters or uncalled bases, had a mean Phred below 15, or lacked an exact constant-primer or identifier match. High-quality paired reads were merged with COPE v1.2.5, and unique nucleotide sequences were defined as clonotypes. Clonotypes were aligned to IMGT TRBV, TRBD and TRBJ reference segments using MiTCR v1.1. Analysis was restricted to V-J combinations with a frequency above 0.0001, which covered roughly 99% of repertoires. A TCS score was defined as the ratio of F50 (clonal expansion) to E x V (chaos), with BLOSUM62-based TCRdist applied between CDR3 peptides within each V-J. Welch's t-statistics and random forest reduced 500 to 650 V-J features to 10 to 15, which were used in a naive Bayes classifier (R e1071). TCRdb trimmed the raw reads at Q25, called clones with MiXCR and kept productive beta chains. Identical CDR3 proteins give one entry, which carries the most common genes and DNA. The V and J calls were determined by TCRdb, not by the authors. Across this sample there are under 450,000 distinct CDR3 sequences, with 15% to 19% seen only once. The ten top clones hold about 7.7% of the sample.

The data derive from a study of T cells in Graves' hyperthyroidism and ophthalmopathy (dated by TCRdb to between 2019 and 2020). Context from the whole study: Peripheral blood was sampled at the time of initial diagnosis, prior to any treatment. TCR V-J signatures able to tell the groups apart were searched for in a discovery cohort of around 95 patients, of whom roughly 42 had Graves' ophthalmopathy and 57 had stable Graves' hyperthyroidism. Prospective prediction of ophthalmopathy was tested in an independent validation cohort of some 19 hyperthyroidism patients and 17 patients who later progressed to ophthalmopathy. The 100 or so discovery patients were divided at random into training and test sets in a 7:3 ratio. In addition, the study compared T-cell repertoires in thyroid tissue and in blood from over 5 Graves' hyperthyroidism patients. Once sampling was done, hyperthyroidism patients were given methimazole at a starting dose of 30 mg daily, whereas ophthalmopathy patients were given high-dose intravenous methylprednisolone. According to the paper, TCR Vbeta CDR3 sequencing was carried out on 135 peripheral blood samples, which came from more than 40 ophthalmopathy, around 75 hyperthyroidism and roughly 17 progressor patients. Study-wide findings and limitations: Sample size was not statistically predetermined, and blinding of investigators to group allocation was not performed. In validation, the model predicted progression to ophthalmopathy a median of about 5.9 months before onset, with roughly 71% sensitivity and 72.22% specificity. In cross-validation, a model built on a 13 V-J signature told ophthalmopathy apart from stable hyperthyroidism with 85% to 90% sensitivity and about 81% specificity, and in testing the same model reached 80%/75%. Most expanded thyroid clonotypes (frequency above 0.001) were also detected in blood, suggesting blood repertoires may reflect thyroid immune responses.

V sheds 5 bases and J sheds 3 bases, leaving 16 bases between their ends. The CDR3, from cysteine to phenylalanine, totals 16 residues. CDR3 DNA is the only sequence kept; it has 48 bases, read in frame from the first base. From a lookup of the germline V gene, CDR1 and CDR2 are KGHSH and LQKENI. Stable Graves' hyperthyroidism was defined as no progression to ophthalmopathy during 18 months of follow-up. Hyperthyroidism patients were newly diagnosed, with disease duration under 2 months, and aged 18 to 65 years. Patients with uncontrolled infections, other autoimmune diseases, pregnancy or lactation were excluded. Diagnoses relied on clinical symptoms, serum thyroxine and TRAb, thyroid ultrasound and orbital computed tomography. PBMCs were separated from roughly 10 ml of fresh peripheral blood using Ficoll-Paque density gradient centrifugation. Total RNA was extracted using Trizol reagent, and RNA quality was assessed on an Agilent 2100 Bioanalyzer.

The chain couples TRBV18 to TRBJ2-2, with no D gene named confidently. Material: blood. The clonotype originates from a woman aged 18 to 35 with Graves' hyperthyroidism. The sequenced DNA is TGTGCCAGCTCAGGCGGCGGTGGATCACACACCGGGGAGCTGTTTTTT. Its coded protein is CASSGGGGSHTGELFF.